This T cell receptor beta chain is from a study of cytomegalovirus exposure and HLA in healthy donors. General study results and limits: In a later analysis, at a false discovery rate of 0.05, approximately 15,000 TCR beta sequences matched HLA alleles. Overall, approximately 150 TCR beta chains were annotated as cytomegalovirus-associated.

Primers for the PCR totalled 60 Vbeta and 13 Jbeta. Clones were sequenced by immunoSEQ multiplex PCR, and TCRdb holds only the in-frame ones, with some missing. Here the sample spans approximately 170,000 clones, roughly 74% being singletons. Concerning this clone: Antigen: not known.

Although they were nominally healthy when sampled, donors likely had unrecorded immune exposures. Germline lookup yields CDR1 SGHAT and CDR2 FQNNGV. V trimming: 4 bases; J trimming: 2 bases; junction bases outside the gene matches: 7. CDR3 length: 17 amino acids. The specimen was PBMCs. The genes are TRBV11-2 and TRBJ2-5, with TRBD2 identical over 13 bases. The TCR sequence derives from a male donor in good health and CMV-seronegative. CDR3 in amino acids: CASSSRLAGGIQETQYF. As DNA, the CDR3 is TGTGCCAGCAGCTCCCGACTAGCGGGGGGTATTCAAGAGACCCAGTACTTC.